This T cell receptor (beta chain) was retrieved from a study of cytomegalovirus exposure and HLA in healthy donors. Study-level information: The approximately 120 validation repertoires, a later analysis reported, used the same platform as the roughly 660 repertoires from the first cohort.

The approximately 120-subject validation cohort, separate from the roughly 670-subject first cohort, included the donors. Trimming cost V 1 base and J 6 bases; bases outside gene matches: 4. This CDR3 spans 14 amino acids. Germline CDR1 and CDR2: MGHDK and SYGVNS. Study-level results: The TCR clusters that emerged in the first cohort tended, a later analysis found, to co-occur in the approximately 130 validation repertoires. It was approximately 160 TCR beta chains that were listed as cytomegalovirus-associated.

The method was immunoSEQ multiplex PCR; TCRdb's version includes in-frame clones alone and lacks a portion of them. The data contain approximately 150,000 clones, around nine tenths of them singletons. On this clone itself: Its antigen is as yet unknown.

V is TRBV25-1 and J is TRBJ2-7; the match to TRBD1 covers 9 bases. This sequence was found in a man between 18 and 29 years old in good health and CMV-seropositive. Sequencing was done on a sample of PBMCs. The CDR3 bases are TGTGCCAGCAGTGAATGGGGGGACAGGGTCGAGCAGTACTTC. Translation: CASSEWGDRVEQYF.